A selection of T cell receptor beta chains follows, all from one sample in a study of T cells in Graves' hyperthyroidism and ophthalmopathy. TCRdb passed the multiplex PCR reads through MiXCR, listing each CDR3 protein once. The data contain around 800,000 distinct CDR3 sequences, over 35% of them singletons. Sequencing was performed on blood. These TCRs come from a man in his late teens or twenties with Graves' hyperthyroidism. Both conserved end residues are part of each CDR3. Fields, in order: V gene, clone size, D gene, J gene, CDR3 DNA, CDR3 protein. D genes are given only for firm matches. Clone size, where shown, is once, few, many, or a class for clones that have expanded.

v_gene: TRBV7-9; abundance: -; d_gene: TRBD1; j_gene: TRBJ1-1; CDR3nt: TGTGCCAGCAGCCCAGGGGGTCTGGTGAACACTGAAGCTTTCTTT; CDR3aa: CASSPGGLVNTEAFF
v_gene: TRBV7-9; abundance: many; d_gene: -; j_gene: TRBJ1-1; CDR3nt: TGTGCCAGCAGTACAACACAGGGTTTGGCTGAAGCTTTCTTT; CDR3aa: CASSTTQGLAEAFF
v_gene: TRBV7-6; abundance: few; d_gene: -; j_gene: TRBJ1-3; CDR3nt: TGTGCCAGCAGCTCCGGGACGGTATACTCTGGAAACACCATATATTTT; CDR3aa: CASSSGTVYSGNTIYF
v_gene: TRBV20-1; abundance: many; d_gene: -; j_gene: TRBJ1-5; CDR3nt: TGCAGTGCTAGTAGGGATCAGCCCCAGCATTTT; CDR3aa: CSASRDQPQHF
v_gene: TRBV29-1; abundance: -; d_gene: -; j_gene: TRBJ1-1; CDR3nt: TGCAGCACACGTGGGGCCCGAGCTGAAGCTTTCTTT; CDR3aa: CSTRGARAEAFF
v_gene: TRBV7-2; abundance: -; d_gene: -; j_gene: TRBJ1-4; CDR3nt: TGTGCCAGCAGTTTCTCAAACCCAGCCATTAATGAAAAACTGTTTTTT; CDR3aa: CASSFSNPAINEKLFF
v_gene: TRBV20-1; abundance: -; d_gene: -; j_gene: TRBJ2-7; CDR3nt: TGCAGTGCTAGAATTAATGAGGTGGGGCAGTACTTC; CDR3aa: CSARINEVGQYF
v_gene: TRBV20-1; abundance: many; d_gene: TRBD1; j_gene: TRBJ1-1; CDR3nt: TGCAGTGCCTCGGACAGGGGCACCACTGAAGCTTTCTTT; CDR3aa: CSASDRGTTEAFF
v_gene: TRBV29-1; abundance: many; d_gene: -; j_gene: TRBJ1-5; CDR3nt: TGCAGCGCCAGGGGAGCGGAGGGTCAGCCCCAGCATTTT; CDR3aa: CSARGAEGQPQHF
v_gene: TRBV29-1; abundance: many; d_gene: -; j_gene: TRBJ2-5; CDR3nt: TGCAGCGTTTTAACGCAAGAGACCCAGTACTTC; CDR3aa: CSVLTQETQYF
v_gene: TRBV10-3; abundance: -; d_gene: -; j_gene: TRBJ1-6; CDR3nt: TGTGCCATCAGCGCCGGCCTAACACCCCTCCACTTT; CDR3aa: CAISAGLTPLHF
v_gene: TRBV12-3/TRBV12-4; abundance: -; d_gene: -; j_gene: TRBJ1-2; CDR3nt: TGTGCCAGCAGTCCCTTTGGGGACGGTGGCTACACCTTC; CDR3aa: CASSPFGDGGYTF
v_gene: TRBV29-1; abundance: many; d_gene: -; j_gene: TRBJ2-2; CDR3nt: TGCAGCGTTGCCGCGGCCGGGGAGCTGTTTTTT; CDR3aa: CSVAAAGELFF
v_gene: TRBV12-3/TRBV12-4; abundance: -; d_gene: TRBD1; j_gene: TRBJ2-2; CDR3nt: TGTGCCAGCAGCTCGGTTTTTAAGGGACAGTTTAACACCGGGGAGCTGTTTTTC; CDR3aa: CASSSVFKGQFNTGELFF
v_gene: TRBV25-1; abundance: -; d_gene: -; j_gene: TRBJ2-6; CDR3nt: TGTGCCAGCCGGACGCCCGGGGCTGGGGCCAACGTCCTGACTTTC; CDR3aa: CASRTPGAGANVLTF
v_gene: TRBV24-1; abundance: many; d_gene: -; j_gene: TRBJ1-5; CDR3nt: TGTGCCACCAGTGATTTACAGTCGAATCAGCCCCAGCATTTT; CDR3aa: CATSDLQSNQPQHF
v_gene: TRBV20-1; abundance: few; d_gene: TRBD2; j_gene: TRBJ2-7; CDR3nt: TGCAGTGCTACCTGGACTAGCGGTTCCTACGAGCAGTACTTC; CDR3aa: CSATWTSGSYEQYF
v_gene: TRBV15; abundance: many; d_gene: -; j_gene: TRBJ2-6; CDR3nt: TGTGCCACCAGCAGAGATGGGGCCAACGTCCTGACTTTC; CDR3aa: CATSRDGANVLTF
v_gene: TRBV20-1; abundance: many; d_gene: -; j_gene: TRBJ1-6; CDR3nt: TGCAGTGCTAGATCCGGGGATAATTCACCCCTCCACTTT; CDR3aa: CSARSGDNSPLHF
v_gene: TRBV11-1; abundance: -; d_gene: -; j_gene: TRBJ1-5; CDR3nt: TGTGCTAGAGCCACAGGGACCCCTAATAGCAATCAGCCCCAGCATTTT; CDR3aa: CARATGTPNSNQPQHF
v_gene: TRBV10-3; abundance: many; d_gene: -; j_gene: TRBJ1-2; CDR3nt: TGTGCCATCAGTTTCTCAGGGTGGAATGGCTACACCTTC; CDR3aa: CAISFSGWNGYTF
v_gene: TRBV20-1; abundance: -; d_gene: -; j_gene: TRBJ2-5; CDR3nt: TGCAGTGCTATAGTCCTCTCCCGCCAAGGGACCCAGTACTTC; CDR3aa: CSAIVLSRQGTQYF
v_gene: TRBV19; abundance: -; d_gene: -; j_gene: TRBJ2-5; CDR3nt: TGTGCCAGTTCGGGGCGGCAGACCCAGTACTTC; CDR3aa: CASSGRQTQYF
v_gene: TRBV5-1; abundance: -; d_gene: TRBD1; j_gene: TRBJ2-7; CDR3nt: TGCGCCAGCAGTCCGGGACAGTCGATCTACGAGCAGTACTTC; CDR3aa: CASSPGQSIYEQYF
v_gene: TRBV29-1; abundance: -; d_gene: -; j_gene: TRBJ2-3; CDR3nt: TGCAGCGTTGAAAGGACACTCGCCACAGATACGCAGTATTTT; CDR3aa: CSVERTLATDTQYF
v_gene: TRBV7-8; abundance: -; d_gene: -; j_gene: TRBJ2-2; CDR3nt: TGTGCCAGCAGCCCCAGGGGAGTTGACACCGGGGAGCTGTTTTTT; CDR3aa: CASSPRGVDTGELFF
v_gene: TRBV7-9; abundance: -; d_gene: TRBD2; j_gene: TRBJ2-7; CDR3nt: TGTGCCAGCAGCTCCGGGACTAGCGGCCTCGAGCAGTACTTC; CDR3aa: CASSSGTSGLEQYF
v_gene: TRBV12-3/TRBV12-4; abundance: -; d_gene: -; j_gene: TRBJ2-6; CDR3nt: TGTGCCAGCAATTCCGCGAGGGGCACTGGGGCCAACGTCCTGACTTTC; CDR3aa: CASNSARGTGANVLTF
v_gene: TRBV6-5; abundance: -; d_gene: TRBD1; j_gene: TRBJ2-5; CDR3nt: TGTGCCAGCAGAACTGCGGGACAGGAGTTTGGTCAAGAGACCCAGTACTTC; CDR3aa: CASRTAGQEFGQETQYF
v_gene: TRBV5-1; abundance: -; d_gene: TRBD1; j_gene: TRBJ1-3; CDR3nt: TGCGCCAGCAGCAGGGACAGGCAGAGCTCTGGAAACACCATATATTTT; CDR3aa: CASSRDRQSSGNTIYF
v_gene: TRBV10-2; abundance: -; d_gene: -; j_gene: TRBJ2-7; CDR3nt: TGCGCCAGCAGCTTAACAGGGTACGTTTACGAGCAGTACTTC; CDR3aa: CASSLTGYVYEQYF